These 19 T cell receptor beta chains were sequenced from one sample in a study of T cells after yellow fever vaccination. TCRdb recomputed calls from the 5' RACE reads with MiXCR, one row per CDR3 protein. The table shows about 140,000 distinct CDR3 sequences, with 6.6% occurring only once. Sequenced material: CD4+ T cells sorted from PBMCs, taken 10 days after the yellow fever booster vaccination. These TCRs come from a man aged 25-45 years who received the YFV17D yellow fever vaccine.

This clonotype was recorded at least ten times. V gene TRBV7-2 combines with J gene TRBJ2-1, with a weak D call TRBD2 (6 bases). Germline V CDR1 and CDR2: SGHTA, FQGNSA. The CDR3 has 16 amino acids. V dropped 5 bases and J dropped 7 bases, with 21 bases sitting between them. In DNA, the CDR3 is TGTGCCAGCAGCCCAGCGGGCCTCTTATATTCGAATGAGCAGTTCTTC. Its protein product is CASSPAGLLYSNEQFF.

This clonotype showed up many times. The chain combines TRBV20-1 with TRBJ2-7, with a possible D match to TRBD1 (6 bases). The CDR3 is made up of 14 amino acids. The germline gives CDR1 DFQATT, CDR2 SNEGSKA (reference sequence). V lost 2 bases and J 1 base, leaving 12 bases between the germline ends. The CDR3 reads CSARNWDKSYEQYF. CDR3 coding DNA: TGCAGTGCTAGAAACTGGGACAAGTCCTACGAGCAGTACTTC.

This clonotype was seen more than once but under ten times. The chain carries TRBV20-1 and TRBJ2-4, with D possibly being TRBD2 (5 bases). This CDR3 region has 13 residues. Between the trimmed V and J ends, which lost 6 bases and 0 bases, there was a span of 9 bases. The germline V gene has CDR1 DFQATT and CDR2 SNEGSKA (reference sequence). The CDR3 region has the DNA TGCAGTGCGCGGACTGTAGCCAAAAACATTCAGTACTTC. Translation: CSARTVAKNIQYF.

This clonotype was counted at least ten times. The chain combines TRBV3-1 with TRBJ1-2, with TRBD1 as a possible D gene (6 bases). Germline V CDR1 and CDR2: LGHDT, YNNKEL (reference sequence). Trimming stripped 4 bases from V and 8 bases from J, with 11 bases between. The CDR3 runs 12 residues. CDR3: CASSLRGFGYTF. In DNA form, the CDR3 reads TGTGCCAGCAGCCTAAGGGGGTTCGGCTACACCTTC. Complete variable domain (other parts from reference TRBV3-1 and TRBJ1-2): DTAVSQTPKYLVTQMGNDKSIKCEQNLGHDTMYWYKQDSKKFLKIMFSYNNKELIINETVPNRFSPKSPDKAHLNLHINSLELGDSAVYFCASSLRGFGYTFGSGTRLTVV.

At least ten counts were recorded for this clonotype. The gene calls are TRBV5-1 and TRBJ2-4; a possible D gene is TRBD1 (7 bases). V gave up 7 bases and J gave up 4 bases, with 15 bases separating them. The CDR3 consists of 14 residues. CDR1 is SGHRS and CDR2 is YFSETQ in the germline V gene. The CDR3 bases are TGCGCCAGCGGCCCGACAGGGACTAAAAACATTCAGTACTTC. It specifies CASGPTGTKNIQYF. The variable domain in full, with the rest retrieved from reference TRBV5-1 and TRBJ2-4, is KAGVTQTPRYLIKTRGQQVTLSCSPISGHRSVSWYQQTPGQGLQFLFEYFSETQRNKGNFPGRFSGRQFSNSRSEMNVSTLELGDSALYLCASGPTGTKNIQYFGAGTRLSVL.

This clonotype was picked up a small number of times. The V call is TRBV5-4, the J call TRBJ2-5; 8 nucleotides match TRBD2. The germline V gene has CDR1 SGHNT and CDR2 YYREEE (reference sequence). The CDR3 consists of 17 residues. After removal of 5 bases from V and 4 bases from J, the junction contained 16 bases not matched to a gene. The CDR3 DNA reads as TGTGCCAGCAGTACGGGGGCGCGTGCGGGGGGCGGAGAGACCCAGTACTTC. Encoded protein: CASSTGARAGGGETQYF.

This clonotype was picked up many times. The chain couples TRBV29-1 to TRBJ2-7, with a possible D match to TRBD1 (5 bases). Deletions cut 4 bases from V and 7 bases from J, with 17 bases between. Germline V gives CDR1 SQVTM, CDR2 ANQGSEA. The CDR3 is made up of 13 amino acids. The CDR3 here is CSVAVTGEGEQYF. Here the CDR3 DNA reads TGCAGCGTTGCAGTAACAGGCGAAGGGGAGCAGTACTTC.

This clonotype was seen repeatedly, ten times or more. This chain uses TRBV7-2 with TRBJ2-7, with 7 bases fitting TRBD1. V was pared by 5 bases and J by 10 bases, with 11 bases of the junction left unmatched. CDR1 and CDR2 from the germline V gene are SGHTA and FQGNSA. The CDR3 has 13 residues. The CDR3 DNA reads TGTGCCAGCAGCGTTGGACAGGAGTACGGTCAGTACTTC. Translation gives CASSVGQEYGQYF.

In its sample, this clonotype was seen a few times. The chain employs TRBV9 and TRBJ2-1, with unresolved D. The CDR3 length is 14 residues. Germline V gives CDR1 SGDLS, CDR2 YYNGEE. The V end lost 2 bases, the J end lost 5 bases, and 11 bases lay between the germline ends. CDR3 coding DNA: TGTGCCAGCAGCGTTCAGGTAGCCAACAATGAGCAGTTCTTC. Amino acids: CASSVQVANNEQFF.

This clonotype has a count of ten or more. The chain combines TRBV10-3 with TRBJ1-4, with D unresolved. Per germline, CDR1 ENHRY and CDR2 SYGVKD. Between the trimmed V and J ends, which lost 6 bases and 3 bases, there was a span of 5 bases. The CDR3 sequence is 12 residues long. CDR3: CAISNSNEKLFF. The CDR3 coding sequence is TGTGCCATCAGCAATTCTAATGAAAAACTGTTTTTT.

This clonotype was counted a few times. The rearrangement links TRBV11-2 to TRBJ2-2; 12 bases map to TRBD2. The CDR3 length is 19 residues. CDR1 and CDR2 (germline): SGHAT, FQNNGV. V dropped 5 bases and J dropped 0; count of bases not matched to a gene: 10. CDR3 region: CASSPRAASGRANTGELFF. Written as DNA, the CDR3 is TGTGCCAGCAGCCCTAGAGCGGCTAGCGGGAGGGCGAACACCGGGGAGCTGTTTTTT.

This clonotype appeared a few times. The V call is TRBV12-3 or TRBV12-4, the J call TRBJ2-2; 14 nucleotides match TRBD2. The CDR3 runs 15 residues. The ends lost 4 bases at V and 6 bases at J; junction bases unmatched: 1. CDR3 coding DNA: TGTGCCAGCAGTTGGGGACTAGCGGGAGCCGGGGAGCTGTTTTTT. As protein: CASSWGLAGAGELFF.

This clonotype occurred a few times. This sequence joins TRBV12-3 or TRBV12-4 and TRBJ1-1; 8 bases match TRBD1. V trimming: 5 bases; J trimming: 7 bases; junction bases outside the gene matches: 6. This CDR3 has 13 residues. The CDR3: CASSPTGVGEAFF. The DNA of the CDR3 is TGTGCCAGCAGTCCGACAGGGGTTGGTGAAGCTTTCTTT.

Ten or more counts support this clonotype. V is TRBV7-9 and J is TRBJ2-7, with a weak D call TRBD1 (6 bases). The CDR3 consists of 13 residues. From germline, CDR1 is SEHNR and CDR2 FQNEAQ (reference sequence). Between the trimmed V and J ends, which lost 5 bases and 7 bases, there was a span of 15 bases. The CDR3 nucleotides are TGTGCCAGCAGCGGGGACACTTGGAGGGAGCAGTACTTC. This encodes CASSGDTWREQYF.

This clonotype was seen repeatedly, ten times or more. The chain combines TRBV28 with TRBJ1-1, with D unclear. V was clipped by 0 bases and J by 11 bases, with 19 bases between them. CDR3 size: 15 residues. Germline assignment: CDR1 MDHEN and CDR2 SYDVKM. The CDR3 loop reads CASSLWKGSRPDAFF. As DNA, the CDR3 is TGTGCCAGCAGTTTATGGAAGGGATCAAGGCCAGACGCTTTCTTT.

The table lists this clonotype with many counts. The V call is TRBV7-2, the J call TRBJ2-7; D not certain. Deletions cut 0 bases from V and 1 base from J, with 7 bases between. Germline V gene lookup returns CDR1 SGHTA and CDR2 FQGNSA. The CDR3 extends over 14 amino acids. The chain's CDR3 is CASSLARTSYEQYF. The CDR3 nucleotides read TGTGCCAGCAGCTTAGCGAGGACGTCCTACGAGCAGTACTTC.

This clonotype showed up many times. The rearrangement links TRBV20-1 to TRBJ2-3; D not resolved. Germline CDR1 DFQATT, CDR2 SNEGSKA (reference sequence). CDR3 length: 13 residues. Trimming removed 5 bases at V and 5 bases at J, with 14 bases between. Here the CDR3 reads CSAFQPEKDTQYF. CDR3 coding DNA: TGCAGTGCTTTCCAACCGGAGAAAGATACGCAGTATTTT.

This clonotype was seen a few times. The chain combines TRBV5-1 with TRBJ2-7, with D unclear. The CDR3 spans 17 residues. Per germline, CDR1 SGHRS and CDR2 YFSETQ. V lost 2 bases, J lost 5 bases, and 23 bases lay in between. The CDR3 coding sequence is TGCGCCAGCAGCTTACACTTCACCCGGGCCCCGGGCAACGAGCAGTACTTC. Amino acids: CASSLHFTRAPGNEQYF.

This clonotype has only a few counts. This chain connects TRBV5-4 to TRBJ2-1; 7 nucleotides align to TRBD2. CDR3 length: 17 residues. The germline V gene encodes CDR1 SGHNT and CDR2 YYREEE (reference sequence). V shed 4 bases and J 0 bases; nucleotides not matched to a gene: 10. Written as DNA, the CDR3 is TGTGCCAGCAGCAGCACTCCGGGGGGTAGCTCCTACAATGAGCAGTTCTTC. Translating it yields CASSSTPGGSSYNEQFF.